The 15 T cell receptor beta chains below come from one sample, sequenced in a study of T cell responses to AZD1222 COVID-19 vaccine. Some clones are missing from TCRdb's copy, which holds only in-frame ones; the method was immunoSEQ multiplex PCR. The sample records more than 120,000 clones, under 95% being singletons. The sample here was peripheral blood, taken on day 0 of AZD1222 vaccination. All receptors derive from an adult in good health.

To note about this clone: Other nucleotide sequences from this sample produce the same CDR3. The chain recombines TRBV5-1 with TRBJ1-1, with D hard to call. Germline CDR1 SGHRS, CDR2 YFSETQ. This CDR3 spans 13 amino acids. V was pared by 4 bases and J by 1 base, with 8 bases between. CDR3 coding DNA: TGCGCCAGCAGCCTCGGCACGAACACTGAAGCTTTCTTT. It codes for CASSLGTNTEAFF.

The V and J genes are TRBV9 and TRBJ1-3, with 7 bases matching TRBD1. The CDR3 has 16 amino acids. Germline V gene data show CDR1 as SGDLS and CDR2 as YYNGEE. J gave up 0 bases and V 4 bases, and 7 bases lay outside the gene matches. The CDR3 region has the DNA TGTGCCAGCAGCAGTACAGGGGCCCTCTCTGGAAACACCATATATTTT. The encoded protein is CASSSTGALSGNTIYF.

The chain recombines TRBV7-6 with TRBJ2-7; TRBD1 might be the D (6 bases). Trimming cost V 2 bases and J 3 bases, with 14 bases left between them. The CDR3 contains 15 residues. Germline loops: CDR1 SGHVS, CDR2 FNYEAQ. The chain's CDR3 is CASSLSRDTYYEQYF. The CDR3 coding sequence is TGTGCCAGCAGCTTATCCCGGGACACTTACTACGAGCAGTACTTC.

The chain couples TRBV15 to TRBJ2-1; D is unresolved. Germline CDR1 is LNHNV and CDR2 is YYDKDF (reference sequence). This CDR3 spans 11 amino acids. Trimming left V 4 bases short and J 7 bases short, with 5 bases between. The CDR3 sequence is CATSIRNEQFF. CDR3 sequence (DNA): TGTGCCACCAGCATCCGAAATGAGCAGTTCTTC. Drawing the rest from reference TRBV15 and TRBJ2-1, the complete variable domain is DAMVIQNPRYQVTQFGKPVTLSCSQTLNHNVMYWYQQKSSQAPKLLFHYYDKDFNNEADTPDNFQSRRPNTSFCFLDIRSPGLGDTAMYLCATSIRNEQFFGPGTRLTVL.

V and J are TRBV7-2 and TRBJ1-2; D gene unclear. Per the germline V gene, CDR1 is SGHTA and CDR2 is FQGNSA. The CDR3 has 15 amino acids. V lost 1 base and J 5 bases, leaving 14 bases between the germline ends. The CDR3 sequence is CASSLGEVRFYGYTF. In nucleotides, the CDR3 is TGTGCCAGCAGCTTAGGGGAGGTCAGATTTTATGGCTACACCTTC.

The chain recombines TRBV12-5 with TRBJ1-2; D is unclear. The CDR3 extends over 12 amino acids. Germline values: CDR1 LGHNT, CDR2 FRNRAP. The germline V and J ends were trimmed by 1 base and 8 bases, with 8 bases remaining between them. The CDR3 here is CASGLAPSGYTF. The CDR3 nucleotides read TGTGCTAGTGGTTTGGCCCCCTCAGGCTACACCTTC.

The J gene is TRBJ2-7, the V gene TRBV6-6, with 14 bases fitting TRBD2. The CDR3 extends over 14 amino acids. The trim removed 6 bases at V and 3 bases at J, leaving 1 base unmatched. From germline, CDR1 is MNHNY and CDR2 SVGAGI (reference sequence). The CDR3 protein is CASSGTSGSYEQYF. The CDR3 bases are TGTGCCAGCAGCGGGACTAGCGGGAGCTACGAGCAGTACTTC.

This clone was observed once. J is TRBJ2-1 and V is TRBV19; D possibly corresponds to TRBD2 (6 bases). Trimming took 3 bases from V and 6 from J, leaving 18 bases between them. Germline CDR1 is LNHDA and CDR2 is SQIVND (reference sequence). This CDR3 has 16 amino acids. The CDR3 is CASSIIGTSGSNEQFF. The CDR3 nucleotides are TGTGCCAGTAGTATTATCGGGACTTCGGGGAGCAATGAGCAGTTCTTC. Full variable domain (rest looked up from reference TRBV19 and TRBJ2-1): DGGITQSPKYLFRKEGQNVTLSCEQNLNHDAMYWYRQDPGQGLRLIYYSQIVNDFQKGDIAEGYSVSREKKESFPLTVTSAQKNPTAFYLCASSIIGTSGSNEQFFGPGTRLTVL.

The CDR3 bases are TGTGCCACCAGCAGTCGGACGGCTCCCGAGCAGTACTTC. This gives the protein CATSSRTAPEQYF. The chain recombines TRBV15 with TRBJ2-7; D is uncertain. The CDR3 has 13 residues. The germline V gene encodes CDR1 LNHNV and CDR2 YYDKDF (reference sequence). V was clipped by 3 bases and J by 6 bases, with 12 bases between them.

This clone has only one observation. J is TRBJ1-1 and V is TRBV6-5, with TRBD1 as a possible D gene (5 bases). From germline, CDR1 is MNHEY and CDR2 SVGAGI. Deletions cut 1 base from V and 3 bases from J, with 12 bases between. The CDR3 sequence is 15 residues long. CDR3 coding DNA: TGTGCCAGCAGTTACTGGGGGGTACGTCACACTGAAGCTTTCTTT. Translated: CASSYWGVRHTEAFF.

This clone showed up just once. This sequence joins TRBV6-2 or TRBV6-3 and TRBJ2-1; 14 positions agree with TRBD2. V was clipped by 5 bases and J by 8 bases; unmatched bases: 8. This CDR3 is built from 16 residues. Germline V gives CDR1 MNHEY, CDR2 SVGEGT. CDR3 in DNA: TGTGCCAGCAGTAGTGGGACTAGCGGGAGAAACGATGAGCAGTTCTTC. Protein product: CASSSGTSGRNDEQFF.

The chain joins TRBV19 to TRBJ1-5; D perhaps matches TRBD1 (5 bases). Trimming left V 4 bases short and J 1 base short, with 14 bases between. The CDR3 totals 16 residues. CDR1 and CDR2 (germline): LNHDA, SQIVND (reference sequence). CDR3 sequence reads: CASSRDRGLSNQPQHF. In DNA form, the CDR3 reads TGTGCCAGTAGTAGGGACCGAGGTTTGAGCAATCAGCCCCAGCATTTT.

The chain joins TRBV3-1 (or the pseudogene TRBV3-2) to TRBJ2-7; either TRBD1 or TRBD2 may supply D (5 bases each). V lost 2 bases to trimming and J lost 4 bases, with 21 bases between them. Germline CDR1 reads LGHDT; CDR2 reads YNNKEL (reference sequence). There are 17 residues in the CDR3. The CDR3 DNA reads TGTGCCAGCAGCCAATCCCGTTTGAGGGGCGTAGTATACGAGCAGTACTTC. Protein product: CASSQSRLRGVVYEQYF.

The chain has TRBV5-4 and TRBJ2-1, with 12 bases fitting TRBD2. The CDR3 is 16 residues long. The V gene's germline CDR1 is SGHNT and CDR2 YYREEE (reference sequence). The junction had 12 bases not matched to a gene; V was cut back by 9 bases and J by 5 bases. CDR3 residues: CATHPRRLAGDNEQFF. DNA of the CDR3: TGTGCCACCCACCCGAGAAGACTAGCGGGGGACAATGAGCAGTTCTTC.

The chain uses TRBV9 and TRBJ2-3; no clear D. CDR3 size: 15 residues. CDR1 is SGDLS, CDR2 YYNGEE, per germline. Trimming cost V 2 bases and J 5 bases, with 15 bases left between them. The CDR3 bases are TGTGCCAGCAGCGTGACGGTGCTGGGTCAAGATACGCAGTATTTT. It yields the protein CASSVTVLGQDTQYF. The full variable domain, its missing parts supplied by reference TRBV9 and TRBJ2-3, is DSGVTQTPKHLITATGQRVTLRCSPRSGDLSVYWYQQSLDQGLQFLIQYYNGEERAKGNILERFSAQQFPDLHSELNLSSLELGDSALYFCASSVTVLGQDTQYFGPGTRLTVL.